This T cell receptor (beta chain) came from a study of shared clonotypes between healthy human individuals. Study details: Donors had three CD4 naive, three CD4 memory, two CD8 naive and one CD8 memory plate apiece.

Study-level findings and limits: Deeper or shallower sequencing was expected to change how clonotypes are shared among donors. Shared clonotypes: 4.5% to 5% naive CD4, under 4% naive CD8, under 2.5% memory CD4, 0.4% to 0.45% memory CD8. All-four-donor shared clonotypes had higher generation probabilities than non-shared clonotypes did.

Per germline, CDR1 SGHNT and CDR2 YYREEE (reference sequence). The junction had 9 bases not matched to a gene; V was cut back by 1 base and J by 9 bases. The CDR3 spans 15 residues. Turning to this clone: Its antigen is currently unknown.

The data were produced by immunoSEQ multiplex PCR, yet TCRdb's version contains in-frame clones alone and is incomplete. The sample lists about 960,000 clones, about 80% seen once, with about 1.5% in the top ten. The receptor comes from a man younger than 35 in good health. The J gene is TRBJ2-2, the V gene TRBV5-4; 7 bases line up with TRBD1. The sequencing sample was made of memory CD4+ T cells sorted from blood. Subset described: CD45RA-negative fraction. DNA of the CDR3: TGTGCCAGCAGCTTGAAGCGGACAGGTGACCGGGAGCTGTTTTTT. Translated: CASSLKRTGDRELFF.